This TCR beta chain was profiled in a study of cytomegalovirus exposure and HLA in healthy donors. Findings and limits, study-wide: First-cohort TCR clusters were later found to tend to co-occur in the 120 or so validation repertoires.

Only in-frame clones appear in the TCRdb table, and some are missing; sequencing was by immunoSEQ multiplex PCR. The sample holds tens of thousands of clones, 85% to 95% seen once. In the case of this clone: Its target is not known.

The sequence derives from a man younger than 35 in good health and CMV-seronegative. Source material: PBMCs.

CDR3 DNA: TGCGCCAGCTTCGCGGGGATTCCCCACAATGAGCAGTTCTTC. Translating gives CASFAGIPHNEQFF. The rearrangement uses TRBV10-2 and TRBJ2-1; tentative D call: TRBD2 (6 bases). The CDR3 contains 14 residues. Germline CDR1 and CDR2: WSHSY and SAAADI. V gave up 8 bases and J gave up 5 bases, with 16 bases separating them.